The entry below gives a single T cell receptor (beta chain) sequence along with its context. What this receptor recognizes is not known. Just one base apart from a much larger clone, this may be a read error. The data are from a study of tumor-infiltrating lymphocytes in primary liver carcinoma (dated by TCRdb to about 2017). Notes on the research overall: Of the five patients, three men and two women aged 30 to 69 years, four had hepatocellular carcinoma and one had combined HCC and intrahepatic cholangiocarcinoma. The tumors of the five patients were staged as T1-T3 N0M0, with maximum diameters ranging from roughly 4 to 10 cm. Each sample produced about 3.5 to 8 million productive TCRbeta reads, and read depth showed no significant difference between tissue types. The study combined TCRbeta repertoire sequencing, expression microarrays and whole-exome sequencing across five regions of each liver tumor, with adjacent normal tissue and blood. A total of some 35 specimens from 5 patients underwent TCRbeta repertoire sequencing, comprising 25 tumor regions, 5 adjacent noncancerous liver tissues and 5 peripheral blood samples. The 25 or so tumor region samples were profiled with Agilent mRNA microarrays so that TCRbeta repertoire diversity could be related to the local molecular phenotype. Reproducibility between technical replicate repertoires was high, with correlation coefficients above 0.98 and mean shared-clone rates roughly 0.91. Study-wide findings and limitations: Comparison of CD4+ and CD8+ T cell repertoires was precluded by the use of bulk unsorted samples. Only roughly 8-25% of top clones appeared in all five regions of a tumor, which suggests that tumor-infiltrating T cells are spatially heterogeneous. A significantly larger repertoire fraction was made up by the top 250 clones in tumors than in blood (p = 0.039). Only the TCR beta chain was sequenced, so true repertoire diversity is likely underestimated because unpaired alpha chains were not captured. Consistent with antigen-driven expansion, pairs of tumor regions showed higher repertoire overlap (mean about 35%) than either tumor-adjacent pairs (roughly 17%) or tumor-blood pairs (roughly 15%). With just 4 to 6 patients in the study, the authors point out that the findings should be validated in a larger study.

Starting from about 550 ng total RNA, TCRbeta-specific cDNA was produced by reverse transcription with a constant-region primer and ProtoScript II reverse transcriptase. Construction of the TCRbeta libraries relied on three nested rounds of multiplex PCR, following a slightly modified ARM-PCR procedure. Sample barcodes and Illumina adapters were added in a final 25-cycle PCR with Deep VentR polymerase. Before sequencing, amplicons of 200-500 bp were purified from gel using a QIAquick gel extraction kit. TCRbeta amplicons were sequenced on an Illumina HiSeq 2500 with 250-bp paired-end reads. As for the original processing: To recover full CDR3 sequences, reads were quality-trimmed using Trimmomatic v0.33 and paired reads were then merged using FLASH v1.2.11. V, D and J germline segments were assigned to the rearranged TCRbeta sequences using MiGEC v1.2.1b. Clonotype statistics, along with Shannon-Wiener diversity indices, were calculated using VDJtools v1.0.0. Except for diversity analysis, only each sample's 250 most abundant clonotypes were used in subsequent analyses to reduce sampling bias. TCRdb reran the public reads through fastp at Q25 and MiXCR, keeping productive beta chains. Identical CDR3 proteins give one entry, which carries the most common genes and DNA. These V and J calls are TCRdb output, not the study's own analysis. This sample comprises 150,000 to 200,000 distinct CDR3 sequences, about 82% of them detected only once. The ten largest clones add up to around 18% of the sample.

Without any cell sorting, total RNA and DNA were extracted together from approximately 20-30 mg of bulk tissue using the AllPrep DNA/RNA mini kit. Surgical resection was performed in China between November 2015 and 2016 on about 5 patients with histopathologically diagnosed primary liver carcinoma. Chronic HBV infection was present in the patients, and the patients were treatment-naive at sampling. Each tumor was sampled at five spatially separated regions: the tumor centre plus the superior, inferior, left-lateral and right-lateral poles. More than 75% viable tumor cells were found by histology in every tumor sample. Each fresh piece of tumor and adjacent tissue was cut in two, with one half stored in RNAlater at -80 degrees C and the other half sent for histology. Sequenced material: tumor tissue from primary liver carcinoma. The clonotype originates from a man aged 35 to 55 with primary liver carcinoma and hepatitis B virus infection.

The CDR3 loop reads CAIKKGDREETQNF. The DNA sequence follows: TGTGCCATCAAAAAAGGGGACAGGGAAGAGACCCAGAACTTC. The sequence is built from TRBV10-3 and TRBJ2-5, with 9 middle bases fitting TRBD1. CDR1 and CDR2 (ENHRY, SYGVKD) derive from the germline V gene. From the cysteine up to the phenylalanine, the CDR3 has a length of 14 residues. Of all the DNA, just the CDR3 is kept, 42 bases in frame from base 1.